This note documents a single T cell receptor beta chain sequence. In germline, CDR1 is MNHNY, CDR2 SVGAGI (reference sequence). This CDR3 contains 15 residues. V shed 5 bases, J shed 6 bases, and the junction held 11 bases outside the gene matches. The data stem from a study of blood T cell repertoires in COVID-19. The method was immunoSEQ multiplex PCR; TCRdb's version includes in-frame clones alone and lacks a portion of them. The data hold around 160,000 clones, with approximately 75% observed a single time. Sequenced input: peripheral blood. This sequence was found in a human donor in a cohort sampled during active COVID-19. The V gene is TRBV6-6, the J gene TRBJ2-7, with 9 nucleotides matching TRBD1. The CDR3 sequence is CASSGTGQGRSEQYF. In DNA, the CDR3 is TGTGCCAGCAGTGGGACGGGACAGGGTCGTAGCGAGCAGTACTTC.